These T cell receptor beta chains were read from a single sample in a study of OX40 agonist ivuxolimab in advanced cancers. Generated by immunoSEQ multiplex PCR, the TCRdb table keeps only in-frame clones and is missing some. The sample holds more than 55,000 clones, more than 80% seen once. The specimen comprised CD4+ or CD8+ T cells sorted from blood, sampled in a trial of the OX40 agonist ivuxolimab. These receptors all stem from an adult with an advanced solid tumor such as melanoma, head and neck, liver or kidney cancer. Both conserved end residues are part of each CDR3. The D gene is left open where the match is weak. Not all rows give a size; the values are once, few, many and, for expanded clones, a class.

size: NA; V: TRBV7-2; D: NA; J: TRBJ2-1; DNA: TGTGCCAGCAGCTCTAGGGGACTTTACTACAATGAGCAGTTCTTC; CDR3: CASSSRGLYYNEQFF
size: NA; V: TRBV11-3; D: NA; J: TRBJ2-1; DNA: TGTGCCAGCAGCTTAGAAGGGGGAAATGAGCAGTTCTTC; CDR3: CASSLEGGNEQFF
size: NA; V: TRBV28; D: TRBD1; J: TRBJ2-1; DNA: TGTGCCAGCAGGCAACAGATGACAGGGATAAACAATGAGCAGTTCTTC; CDR3: CASRQQMTGINNEQFF
size: NA; V: TRBV7-6; D: TRBD2; J: TRBJ2-3; DNA: TGTGCCAGCAGCTTAAGAGGCGGCGCTAGCGGGGCTAGCACAGATACGCAGTATTTT; CDR3: CASSLRGGASGASTDTQYF
size: NA; V: TRBV10-2; D: TRBD2; J: TRBJ2-1; DNA: TGCGCCAGCAGTGTTAGCGGGTCAAACAATGAGCAGTTCTTC; CDR3: CASSVSGSNNEQFF
size: NA; V: TRBV27; D: NA; J: TRBJ2-2; DNA: TGTGCCAGCAGTTTGGATAGGGCAGACGGGGAGCTGTTTTTT; CDR3: CASSLDRADGELFF
size: NA; V: TRBV7-2; D: NA; J: TRBJ2-3; DNA: TGTGCCAGCAGCTTGCTTGTGCCTTCTGGCACAGATACGCAGTATTTT; CDR3: CASSLLVPSGTDTQYF
size: NA; V: TRBV11-3; D: NA; J: TRBJ2-7; DNA: TGTGCCAGCAGCCAACGACACTCCGGCTCCTACGAGCAGTACTTC; CDR3: CASSQRHSGSYEQYF
size: NA; V: TRBV30; D: NA; J: TRBJ1-1; DNA: TGTGCCTGGAGTAAGACCCCCACTGAAGCTTTCTTT; CDR3: CAWSKTPTEAFF
size: NA; V: TRBV9; D: NA; J: TRBJ2-3; DNA: TGTGCCAGCAGCGCAGGACTCACTAGCACAGATACGCAGTATTTT; CDR3: CASSAGLTSTDTQYF
size: few; V: TRBV5-4; D: NA; J: TRBJ2-2; DNA: TGTGCCAGCAGCTTGGTTGGTAGCGGGAACACCGGGGAGCTGTTTTTT; CDR3: CASSLVGSGNTGELFF
size: NA; V: TRBV10-2; D: TRBD1; J: TRBJ2-3; DNA: TGCGCCAGTCGGGACAGACTATCCACAGATACGCAGTATTTT; CDR3: CASRDRLSTDTQYF
size: NA; V: TRBV14; D: TRBD2; J: TRBJ2-5; DNA: TGTGCCAGCAGCCAGCAAAGCGGGAGGACGGCAGAGACCCAGTACTTC; CDR3: CASSQQSGRTAETQYF
size: NA; V: TRBV4-1; D: NA; J: TRBJ2-5; DNA: TGCGCCAGCAGCCAAGATTCGGTTAGCGGCGCGAGGGGGACCCAGTACTTC; CDR3: CASSQDSVSGARGTQYF
size: NA; V: TRBV2; D: NA; J: TRBJ1-5; DNA: TGTGCCAGCAGTATGATGGGTAGTGATCAGCCCCAGCATTTT; CDR3: CASSMMGSDQPQHF
size: NA; V: TRBV5-5; D: NA; J: TRBJ2-7; DNA: TGTGCCAGCAGCTCTAACCCGACAGCCTACGAGCAGTACTTC; CDR3: CASSSNPTAYEQYF
size: once; V: TRBV28; D: TRBD1; J: TRBJ2-7; DNA: TGTGCCAGCAGTACGACCGGGACAGGGGGTGGGGAGCAGTACTTC; CDR3: CASSTTGTGGGEQYF
size: NA; V: TRBV5-1; D: TRBD1; J: TRBJ1-1; DNA: TGCGCCAGCAGCTTGGGACGGGGACAGGGACGTGCGAACACTGAAGCTTTCTTT; CDR3: CASSLGRGQGRANTEAFF
size: few; V: TRBV28; D: TRBD2; J: TRBJ2-7; DNA: TGTGCCAGCAATAGCGGGACCCCCTACGAGCAGTACTTC; CDR3: CASNSGTPYEQYF
size: NA; V: TRBV10-1; D: TRBD2; J: TRBJ2-1; DNA: TGCGCCAGCGGAAATACTATAGCGGGTAGCTACAATGAGCAGTTCTTC; CDR3: CASGNTIAGSYNEQFF
size: NA; V: TRBV27; D: NA; J: TRBJ1-2; DNA: TGTGCCAGCAGTTTATCCCCTGGCCTCTATGGCTACACCTTC; CDR3: CASSLSPGLYGYTF
size: NA; V: TRBV30; D: NA; J: TRBJ1-4; DNA: TGTGCCTGGAGTGAGACAGTTCCGAATGAAAAACTGTTTTTT; CDR3: CAWSETVPNEKLFF
size: NA; V: TRBV2; D: TRBD2; J: TRBJ2-5; DNA: TGTGCCAGCAGTGGGACTAGCGGGAGGGCCCAAGAGACCCAGTACTTC; CDR3: CASSGTSGRAQETQYF
size: NA; V: TRBV27; D: NA; J: TRBJ2-6; DNA: TGTGCCAGCAGTTTTTCCGGGGCCAACGTCCTGACTTTC; CDR3: CASSFSGANVLTF
size: NA; V: TRBV5-1; D: NA; J: TRBJ2-7; DNA: TGCGCCAGCAGCCTGACGGTGACTAGTTACGAGCAGTACTTC; CDR3: CASSLTVTSYEQYF
size: NA; V: TRBV15; D: TRBD2; J: TRBJ2-3; DNA: TGTGCCACCAGCAGAGTGGGTAGCGGGAATGCAGATACGCAGTATTTT; CDR3: CATSRVGSGNADTQYF
size: NA; V: TRBV28; D: TRBD2; J: TRBJ2-5; DNA: TGTGCCAGCAGGACTAGCGGGAGTGGGGAGACCCAGTACTTC; CDR3: CASRTSGSGETQYF
size: NA; V: TRBV27; D: NA; J: TRBJ1-1; DNA: TGTGCCAGCTTCAGGGCAGGGTCAGCTTTCTTT; CDR3: CASFRAGSAFF
size: NA; V: TRBV7-9; D: TRBD1; J: TRBJ1-4; DNA: TGTGCCAGCAGCTTAGGGGACAGGGAAGACGAAAAACTGTTTTTT; CDR3: CASSLGDREDEKLFF
size: NA; V: TRBV5-4; D: NA; J: TRBJ2-2; DNA: TGTGCCAGCAGCAAGGCCGGGGCGAGGAGCACCGGGGAGCTGTTTTTT; CDR3: CASSKAGARSTGELFF
size: NA; V: TRBV2; D: NA; J: TRBJ2-3; DNA: TGTGCCAGCAGCCTCTCCACAGATACGCAGTATTTT; CDR3: CASSLSTDTQYF